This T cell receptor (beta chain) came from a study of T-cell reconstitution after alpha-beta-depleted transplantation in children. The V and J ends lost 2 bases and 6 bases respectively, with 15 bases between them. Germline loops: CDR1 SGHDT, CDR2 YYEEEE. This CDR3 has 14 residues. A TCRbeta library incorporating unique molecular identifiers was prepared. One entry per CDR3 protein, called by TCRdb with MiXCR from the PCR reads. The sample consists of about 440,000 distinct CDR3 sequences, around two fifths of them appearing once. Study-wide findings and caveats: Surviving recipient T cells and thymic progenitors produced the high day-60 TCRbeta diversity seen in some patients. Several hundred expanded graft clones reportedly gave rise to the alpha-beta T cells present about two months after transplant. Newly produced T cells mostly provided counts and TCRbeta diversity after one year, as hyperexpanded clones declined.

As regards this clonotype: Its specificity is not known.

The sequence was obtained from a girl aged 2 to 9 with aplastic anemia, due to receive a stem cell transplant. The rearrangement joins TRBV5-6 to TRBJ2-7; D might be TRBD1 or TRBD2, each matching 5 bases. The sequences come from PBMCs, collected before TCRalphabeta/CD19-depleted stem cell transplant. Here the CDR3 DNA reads TGTGCCAGCAGCTTACGGGACGTCGGCCGCGAGCAGTACTTC. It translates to CASSLRDVGREQYF.